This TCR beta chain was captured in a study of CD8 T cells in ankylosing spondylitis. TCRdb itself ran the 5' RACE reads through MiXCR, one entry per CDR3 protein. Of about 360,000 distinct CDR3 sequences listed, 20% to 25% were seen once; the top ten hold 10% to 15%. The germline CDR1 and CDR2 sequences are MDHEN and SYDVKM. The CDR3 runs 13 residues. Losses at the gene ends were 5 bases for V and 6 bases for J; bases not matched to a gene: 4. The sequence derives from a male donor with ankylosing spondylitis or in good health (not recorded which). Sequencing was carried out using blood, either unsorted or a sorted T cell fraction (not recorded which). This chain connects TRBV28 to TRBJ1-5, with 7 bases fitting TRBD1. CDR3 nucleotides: TGTGCCAGCAGTACCGGGACAGTTCAGCCCCAGCATTTT. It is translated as CASSTGTVQPQHF.